The 4 T cell receptor beta chains given below trace back to one sample, sequenced in a study of cytomegalovirus exposure and HLA in healthy donors (dated by TCRdb to 2015 to 2018). The library was prepared using the immunoSEQ multiplex PCR assay. A mixture of 60 forward primers for TCR Vbeta segments and 13 reverse primers for TCR Jbeta segments was used in the multiplex PCR. TCRdb provides this immuneACCESS table in a form limited to in-frame rearrangements. Some clones are lacking; in checked studies, under half of them reflect an unresolved V gene, and why the rest are absent is not known. This sample comprises 110,000 to 150,000 clones, roughly four fifths of them detected only once. The ten largest clones represent more than 9.5% of the sample. Sequencing was done on a sample of PBMCs. These receptors were obtained from an older woman in good health and CMV-seropositive.

This chain joins TRBV23-1 and TRBJ2-5; D gene uncertain. The J call is doubtful: the DNA matches TRBJ2-7 better. TRBV23-1 is filed as an ORF, its function uncertain. CDR3 length: 10 amino acids. The CDR3 loop reads CASSHNEQYF. CDR3 nucleotides: TGCGCCAGCAGTCACAACGAGCAGTACTTC.

The V and J genes are TRBV2 and TRBJ2-2; 7 bases fit TRBD1. Germline assignment: CDR1 SNHLY and CDR2 FYNNEI. V dropped 7 bases and J dropped 2; count of bases not matched to a gene: 7. The CDR3 loop spans 15 amino acids. The CDR3 DNA reads as TGTGCCAGCACCCCGACAGGGCTAAACACCGGGGAGCTGTTTTTT. It codes for CASTPTGLNTGELFF.

This clone was counted only a few times. The V gene is TRBV4-2, the J gene TRBJ2-7, with 9 bases aligning to TRBD2. V shed 1 base, J shed 5 bases, and the junction held 3 bases outside the gene matches. The CDR3 runs 14 residues. Germline loops: CDR1 LGHNA, CDR2 YNFKEQ. CDR3 loop: CASSQAGTSNEQYF. DNA of the CDR3: TGTGCCAGCAGCCAAGCCGGGACTAGCAACGAGCAGTACTTC.

V and J are TRBV29-1 and TRBJ2-3; 7 bases match TRBD1. After removal of 7 bases from V and 4 bases from J, the junction contained 8 bases not matched to a gene. The CDR3 consists of 13 residues. Germline V gene lookup returns CDR1 SQVTM and CDR2 ANQGSEA. CDR3 residues: CSAGQDYPDTQYF. In nucleotides, the CDR3 is TGCAGCGCTGGACAGGATTATCCAGATACGCAGTATTTT.